The 10 T cell receptor beta chains below come from one sample, sequenced in a study of blood T cell repertoires in COVID-19. TCRdb keeps only in-frame clones here, not all; method: immunoSEQ multiplex PCR. The profile shows some 190,000 clones, more than 80% of them singletons. Material: peripheral blood. Receptor source: a woman between 40 and 50 years old with COVID-19, enrolled during active disease.

Only a few counts were recorded for this clone. This chain links TRBV24-1 with TRBJ2-3; TRBD2 agrees at 11 bases. CDR1 and CDR2 (germline): KGHDR, SFDVKD. V trimming: 4 bases; J trimming: 4 bases; junction bases outside the gene matches: 9. The CDR3 totals 17 residues. The CDR3 spells CATSDRNSGGGPDTQYF. In nucleotides, the CDR3 is TGTGCCACCAGTGACCGTAATAGCGGGGGGGGCCCAGATACGCAGTATTTT.

The rearrangement joins TRBV5-6 to TRBJ1-2; D call uncertain. V shed 4 bases and J shed 8 bases, with 21 bases lying between them. CDR1 is SGHDT, CDR2 YYEEEE, per germline. The CDR3 consists of 15 residues. CDR3 region: CASSTNLGRGGGYTF. CDR3 bases: TGTGCCAGCAGCACGAACTTGGGCCGGGGAGGGGGCTACACCTTC.

The gene calls are TRBV27 and TRBJ1-1, with D tentatively TRBD1 (5 bases). Trimming stripped 2 bases from V and 4 bases from J, with 14 bases between. This CDR3 is built from 15 residues. Germline V lookup: CDR1 MNHEY, CDR2 SMNVEV (reference sequence). The CDR3 loop reads CASSLAPGGSTEAFF. CDR3 DNA: TGTGCCAGCAGTTTAGCCCCCGGGGGGTCCACTGAAGCTTTCTTT.

This clone was counted between two and nine times. The chain combines TRBV2 with TRBJ1-3, with D tentatively TRBD1 (6 bases). Germline CDR1 SNHLY, CDR2 FYNNEI. The V end lost 3 bases, the J end lost 2 bases, and 17 bases lay between the germline ends. The CDR3 length is 17 residues. CDR3 residues: CASSDGFGGAAGNTIYF. CDR3 bases: TGTGCCAGCAGTGATGGGTTTGGGGGGGCGGCTGGAAACACCATATATTTT.

V usage is TRBV18 and J usage is TRBJ2-7; 10 bases line up with TRBD2. The V segment lost 3 bases and the J segment 6 bases; nucleotides outside the gene matches: 5. This CDR3 comprises 14 residues. The V gene's germline CDR1 is KGHSH and CDR2 LQKENI. In nucleotides, the CDR3 is TGTGCCAGCTCACCGGGACTAGCGTATGGCGAGCAGTACTTC. Its translation: CASSPGLAYGEQYF.

The chain combines TRBV6-5 with TRBJ1-1, with 9 bases lining up with TRBD1. Germline assignment: CDR1 MNHEY and CDR2 SVGAGI. The CDR3 length is 14 residues. V lost 7 bases to trimming and J lost 2 bases; unmatched junction nucleotides: 5. CDR3 amino acids: CASTKQGANTEAFF. The DNA for the CDR3 is TGTGCCAGCACCAAACAGGGGGCAAACACTGAAGCTTTCTTT.

The CDR3 nucleotides read TGTGCCAGCAGCTTTAGCGATCTGGGCACAGATACGCAGTATTTT. Translated, it gives CASSFSDLGTDTQYF. The J gene is TRBJ2-3, the V gene TRBV28, with D perhaps TRBD2 (5 bases). The CDR3 loop spans 15 amino acids. Germline V gives CDR1 MDHEN, CDR2 SYDVKM. V gave up 6 bases and J gave up 1 base, with 14 bases separating them.

The chain has TRBV4-1 and TRBJ2-3, with TRBD2 as a possible D gene (6 bases). The V end was cut by 0 bases, the J end by 8 bases, with 12 bases between. The CDR3 totals 14 residues. In germline, CDR1 is MGHRA, CDR2 YSYEKL. For the CDR3, the DNA is TGCGCCAGCAGCCAAGATCGGTACGGGAGTACGCAGTATTTT. Its translation: CASSQDRYGSTQYF.

This rearrangement joins TRBV6-5 to TRBJ2-7, with D maybe TRBD2 (6 bases). Germline assignment: CDR1 MNHEY and CDR2 SVGAGI. V lost 4 bases and J lost 4, with 11 bases in between. The CDR3 is 13 residues long. This CDR3 reads CASSWRGGYEQYF. CDR3 DNA sequence: TGTGCCAGCAGTTGGAGGGGCGGGTACGAGCAGTACTTC.

The CDR3 nucleotides are TGTGCCAGCAGTGGTTGGCTTGTCACTGAAGCTTTCTTT. Its protein is CASSGWLVTEAFF. This chain uses TRBV2 with TRBJ1-1; no reliable D call. Germline assignment: CDR1 SNHLY and CDR2 FYNNEI. The CDR3 length is 13 residues. V was pared by 4 bases and J by 4 bases, with 10 bases between.